This T cell receptor beta chain was identified in a study of OX40 agonist ivuxolimab in advanced cancers. The sampling schedule covered blood at baseline, cycle 4 day 1, and cycle 7 day 1. Germline-derived CDR1 and CDR2 are MNHEY and SVGAGI. Trimming removed 2 bases at V and 2 bases at J, with 6 bases between. This CDR3 region has 13 residues. Profiling relied on immunoSEQ multiplex PCR, and the TCRdb table lists in-frame clones only, not all of them. The repertoire has under 45,000 clones, around 74% of them found once; the top ten carry about a fifth. The chain is built from TRBV6-5 and TRBJ1-1; D is unresolved. The source is an adult with an advanced solid tumor such as melanoma, head and neck, liver or kidney cancer. The specimen was CD4+ or CD8+ T cells sorted from blood, collected in a trial of the OX40 agonist ivuxolimab. The CDR3 spells CASSYIPNTEAFF. For the CDR3, the DNA is TGTGCCAGCAGTTACATCCCTAACACTGAAGCTTTCTTT.